The next 25 T cell receptor beta chains were all read from a single sample in a study of cytomegalovirus exposure and HLA in healthy donors. Vbeta (60) and Jbeta (13) primers were used in the PCR. Measured with immunoSEQ multiplex PCR; TCRdb has only the in-frame clones, and not every one. The sample gives 150,000 to 200,000 clones, around 80% of which show up once; around 7.3% is in the top ten. Material: PBMCs. The receptors were sampled from a man aged 25 to 40 in good health and CMV-seropositive.

The chain recombines TRBV11-1 with TRBJ2-2; maybe TRBD1 (6 bases). CDR1 and CDR2 from the germline V gene are SGHAT and FQDESV (reference sequence). V lost 3 bases to trimming and J lost 6 bases, with 11 bases between them. CDR3 length: 14 residues. CDR3 DNA: TGTGCCAGCAGCTTTACAGGGATCCCCGGGGAGCTGTTTTTT. Amino acid sequence: CASSFTGIPGELFF.

This clone was detected once. The chain has TRBV29-1 and TRBJ2-1, with D possibly being TRBD2 (6 bases). From germline, CDR1 is SQVTM and CDR2 ANQGSEA. V shed 7 bases and J shed 8 bases, with 15 bases lying between them. The CDR3 covers 12 residues. For the CDR3, the DNA is TGCAGCGCCCAGGAGGGACGGTATGAGCAGTTCTTC. Protein: CSAQEGRYEQFF.

The V call is TRBV6-6, the J call TRBJ2-5; 8 positions agree with TRBD2. The germline V gene encodes CDR1 MNHNY and CDR2 SVGAGI (reference sequence). Trimming at V came to 2 bases and at J to 5 bases, leaving 10 bases not matched to a gene. This CDR3 region has 16 residues. CDR3 sequence (DNA): TGTGCCAGCAGTTACGATGACGGGGGGGCGTTGGAGACCCAGTACTTC. Translating it yields CASSYDDGGALETQYF.

The chain links TRBV7-2 to TRBJ1-5, with D tentatively TRBD1 (6 bases). The length of the CDR3 is 13 residues. Germline CDR1 SGHTA, CDR2 FQGNSA. The V end lost 1 base, the J end lost 5 bases, and 6 bases lay between the germline ends. CDR3 loop: CASSLEGDQPQHF. DNA for the CDR3: TGTGCCAGCAGCTTAGAGGGGGATCAGCCCCAGCATTTT. The full variable domain, completed using reference TRBV7-2 and TRBJ1-5, is GAGVSQSPSNKVTEKGKDVELRCDPISGHTALYWYRQSLGQGLEFLIYFQGNSAPDKSGLPSDRFSAERTGGSVSTLTIQRTQQEDSAVYLCASSLEGDQPQHFGDGTRLSIL.

The chain employs TRBV6-7 and TRBJ2-5; 9 nucleotides match TRBD1. TRBV6-7 is an open reading frame whose function is uncertain. The CDR3 loop spans 16 amino acids. J gave up 1 base and V 10 bases, and 13 bases lay outside the gene matches. CDR3 loop: CAIFPGDRVFQETQYF. CDR3 DNA sequence: TGTGCCATCTTCCCAGGGGACAGGGTATTCCAAGAGACCCAGTACTTC.

This clone was detected only a few times. The chain uses TRBV29-1 and TRBJ2-7, with 9 bases lining up with TRBD1. The V and J ends lost 7 bases and 3 bases, in that order; junction bases with no gene match: 7. The CDR3 length is 13 residues. The germline V gene encodes CDR1 SQVTM and CDR2 ANQGSEA. CDR3 nucleotide sequence: TGCAGCGGATCCGGGACAGGGAACTACGAGCAGTACTTC. This gives the protein CSGSGTGNYEQYF.

This clone has just one count. CDR3 sequence reads: CASSELVAGTYNEQFF. CDR3 in DNA: TGTGCCAGCAGTGAATTAGTAGCGGGGACCTACAATGAGCAGTTCTTC. This chain connects TRBV25-1 to TRBJ2-1; 8 nucleotides agree with TRBD2. Unmatched junction bases numbered 4, after V lost 1 base and J lost 2 bases. CDR3 length: 16 amino acids. Germline V gives CDR1 MGHDK, CDR2 SYGVNS. Full variable domain (rest looked up from reference TRBV25-1 and TRBJ2-1): EADIYQTPRYLVIGTGKKITLECSQTMGHDKMYWYQQDPGMELHLIHYSYGVNSTEKGDLSSESTVSRIRTEHFPLTLESARPSHTSQYLCASSELVAGTYNEQFFGPGTRLTVL.

The J gene is TRBJ2-1, the V gene TRBV5-1, with 12 bases that match TRBD2. V lost 0 bases to trimming and J lost 5 bases; unmatched junction nucleotides: 3. This CDR3 has 16 residues. From germline, CDR1 is SGHRS and CDR2 YFSETQ. DNA for the CDR3: TGCGCCAGCAGCTTGGTTCTAGCGGGGGGGAACAATGAGCAGTTCTTC. Translated: CASSLVLAGGNNEQFF.

The chain recombines TRBV7-2 with TRBJ1-4, with a tentative D call TRBD1 (6 bases). Germline CDR1 is SGHTA and CDR2 is FQGNSA. V was shortened by 5 bases and J by 4 bases, with 17 bases between the two germline ends. This CDR3 has 16 residues. CDR3 amino acids: CASSPAPDRFNEKLFF. The CDR3 nucleotides are TGTGCCAGCAGCCCCGCTCCGGACAGATTTAATGAAAAACTGTTTTTT.

The chain recombines TRBV11-3 with TRBJ1-4, with D possibly being TRBD1 (6 bases). This CDR3 has 13 amino acids. The V gene lost 5 bases and the J gene lost 14 bases, with 18 bases spanning the gap. Germline V lookup: CDR1 SGHNT, CDR2 YENEEA. The CDR3 nucleotides are TGTGCCAGCAGCCCCCGAACGACAGGTCCCCTGTTTTTT. It yields the protein CASSPRTTGPLFF. Complete variable domain (other parts from reference TRBV11-3 and TRBJ1-4): EAGVVQSPRYKIIEKKQPVAFWCNPISGHNTLYWYLQNLGQGPELLIRYENEEAVDDSQLPKDRFSAERLKGVDSTLKIQPAELGDSAVYLCASSPRTTGPLFFGSGTQLSVL.

V usage is TRBV7-2 and J usage is TRBJ1-4, with D perhaps TRBD1 (6 bases). Per the germline V gene, CDR1 is SGHTA and CDR2 is FQGNSA. This CDR3 region has 14 residues. V lost 7 bases to trimming and J lost 2 bases, with 11 bases between them. The CDR3 DNA is TGTGCCAGCACTGAGGGGGGGACTAATGAAAAACTGTTTTTT. Translated: CASTEGGTNEKLFF. The full variable domain, completed using reference TRBV7-2 and TRBJ1-4, is GAGVSQSPSNKVTEKGKDVELRCDPISGHTALYWYRQSLGQGLEFLIYFQGNSAPDKSGLPSDRFSAERTGGSVSTLTIQRTQQEDSAVYLCASTEGGTNEKLFFGSGTQLSVL.

The chain uses TRBV5-6 and TRBJ2-7; TRBD1 matches at 8 bases. V gave up 1 base and J gave up 3 bases; unmatched junction bases: 3. Germline loops: CDR1 SGHDT, CDR2 YYEEEE. The CDR3 sequence is 14 residues long. In DNA form, the CDR3 reads TGTGCCAGCAGCTTGCGACAGGGGTACTACGAGCAGTACTTC. Protein product: CASSLRQGYYEQYF.

The chain recombines TRBV14 with TRBJ2-1, with TRBD1 matching 10 bases. Per the germline V gene, CDR1 is SGHDN and CDR2 is FVKESK. Trimming took 4 bases from V and 2 from J; bases not matched to a gene: 2. The CDR3 has 15 amino acids. The CDR3 DNA reads as TGTGCCAGCAGCCCAGACAGGGGGCCCTACAATGAGCAGTTCTTC. Residues: CASSPDRGPYNEQFF.

The chain joins TRBV19 to TRBJ2-3; 10 bases are a match to TRBD2. The CDR3 runs 14 residues. J was trimmed by 8 bases and V by 7 bases; bases with no gene match: 9. Germline CDR1 LNHDA, CDR2 SQIVND (reference sequence). The CDR3 bases are TGTGCCAGTACCACTAGCGGGGCCTTCGGTACGCAGTATTTT. Its protein product is CASTTSGAFGTQYF. The variable domain in full, completed from reference TRBV19 and TRBJ2-3, reads DGGITQSPKYLFRKEGQNVTLSCEQNLNHDAMYWYRQDPGQGLRLIYYSQIVNDFQKGDIAEGYSVSREKKESFPLTVTSAQKNPTAFYLCASTTSGAFGTQYFGPGTRLTVL.

This clone was counted a few times. This rearrangement joins TRBV7-9 to TRBJ2-3; TRBD1 might be the D (6 bases). Germline CDR1 reads SEHNR; CDR2 reads FQNEAQ (reference sequence). Trimming shortened V by 3 bases and J by 3 bases, and 7 bases separated the two germline ends. The CDR3 is 13 residues long. CDR3 amino acids: CASSFQGTDTQYF. CDR3 nucleotides: TGTGCCAGCAGCTTTCAGGGGACAGATACGCAGTATTTT.

The CDR3 is CASSRTPSTDTQYF. CDR3 DNA: TGCGCCAGCAGTCGGACACCTAGCACAGATACGCAGTATTTT. The J gene is TRBJ2-3, the V gene TRBV4-3; D might be TRBD1 (5 bases). There are 14 residues in the CDR3. V was cut by 6 bases and J by 0 bases, with 10 bases left in between. Germline-derived CDR1 and CDR2 are LGHNA and YSLEER.

The J gene is TRBJ2-7, the V gene TRBV15, with 11 bases aligning to TRBD1. CDR1 and CDR2 (germline): LNHNV, YYDKDF (reference sequence). The length of the CDR3 is 16 residues. The V and J ends lost 3 bases and 4 bases, in that order; junction bases with no gene match: 8. The CDR3 coding sequence is TGTGCCACCAGCAGGACTTCCGGGACAGGGGGGTACGAGCAGTACTTC. It codes for CATSRTSGTGGYEQYF.

The rearrangement uses TRBV28 and TRBJ2-7, with D perhaps matching TRBD1 (6 bases). The CDR3 runs to 12 residues. V lost 6 bases to trimming and J lost 12 bases, with 18 bases between them. Germline V gives CDR1 MDHEN, CDR2 SYDVKM. CDR3: CASSGSYQGMYF. DNA for the CDR3: TGTGCCAGCAGCGGCTCGTACCAGGGGATGTACTTC.

This rearrangement joins TRBV2 to TRBJ1-2; 8 bases fit TRBD1. V was pared by 5 bases and J by 4 bases, with 6 bases of the junction left unmatched. Per germline, CDR1 SNHLY and CDR2 FYNNEI. This CDR3 is built from 14 residues. Here the CDR3 DNA reads TGTGCCAGCAGTTACACAGGGGGAAGCTATGGCTACACCTTC. Encoded protein: CASSYTGGSYGYTF.

The chain carries TRBV9 and TRBJ1-1; D is unresolved. The CDR3 covers 14 residues. V shed 0 bases and J shed 5 bases, with 11 bases lying between them. Germline values: CDR1 SGDLS, CDR2 YYNGEE. The CDR3 DNA reads as TGTGCCAGCAGCGTAGGGCTTTCCGGGACTGAAGCTTTCTTT. Encoded protein: CASSVGLSGTEAFF.

The gene calls are TRBV28 and TRBJ2-5, with 10 bases fitting TRBD2. Losses at the gene ends were 3 bases for V and 5 bases for J; bases not matched to a gene: 12. CDR1 and CDR2 (germline): MDHEN, SYDVKM. The CDR3 is 17 residues long. In nucleotides, the CDR3 is TGTGCCAGCAGTTTTATACCACCCGGGACTAGCGTGGAGACCCAGTACTTC. It translates to CASSFIPPGTSVETQYF.

The J gene is TRBJ2-7, the V gene TRBV14; the D gene is possibly TRBD2 (6 bases). The ends were cut back, 8 bases at V and 4 bases at J, with 18 bases in the middle. CDR1 is SGHDN, CDR2 FVKESK, per germline. The length of the CDR3 is 14 residues. The CDR3 bases are TGTGCCAGCCTTAAAGGGCGGGATTGGTACGAGCAGTACTTC. This gives the protein CASLKGRDWYEQYF.

The genes are TRBV5-6 and TRBJ2-7, with D perhaps TRBD1 (6 bases). The V and J ends lost 0 bases and 3 bases respectively, with 13 bases between them. The CDR3 totals 15 residues. CDR1 SGHDT and CDR2 YYEEEE come from the germline V gene. The CDR3 bases are TGTGCCAGCAGCTTGGAACCGGACAGTGACTACGAGCAGTACTTC. Its translation: CASSLEPDSDYEQYF.

This chain uses TRBV30 with TRBJ2-7, with 7 bases lining up with TRBD1. The germline CDR1 and CDR2 sequences are GTSNPN and SVGIG (reference sequence). This CDR3 contains 14 residues. V lost 1 base to trimming and J lost 4 bases; unmatched junction nucleotides: 7. The CDR3 protein is CAWSEVTGTYEQYF. The CDR3, as DNA: TGTGCCTGGAGTGAGGTGACAGGGACATACGAGCAGTACTTC.

A single count supports this clone. This chain joins TRBV4-2 and TRBJ1-1; 8 nucleotides match TRBD1. CDR1 is LGHNA, CDR2 YNFKEQ, per germline. The length of the CDR3 is 16 residues. Trimming took 0 bases from V and 4 from J; bases not matched to a gene: 7. CDR3 nucleotide sequence: TGTGCCAGCAGCCAAGATTTGGCAGGGGGCTCCACTGAAGCTTTCTTT. It codes for CASSQDLAGGSTEAFF.